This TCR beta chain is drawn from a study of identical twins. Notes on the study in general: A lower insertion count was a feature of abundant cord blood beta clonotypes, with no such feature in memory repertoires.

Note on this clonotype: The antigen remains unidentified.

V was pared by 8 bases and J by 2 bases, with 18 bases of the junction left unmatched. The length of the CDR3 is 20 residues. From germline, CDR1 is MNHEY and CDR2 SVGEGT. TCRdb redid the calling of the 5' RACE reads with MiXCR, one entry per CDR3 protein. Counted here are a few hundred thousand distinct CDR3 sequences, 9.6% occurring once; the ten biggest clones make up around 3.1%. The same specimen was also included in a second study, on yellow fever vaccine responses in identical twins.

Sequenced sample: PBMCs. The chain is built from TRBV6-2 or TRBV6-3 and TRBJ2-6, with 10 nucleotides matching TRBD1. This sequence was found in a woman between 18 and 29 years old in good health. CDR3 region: CASGPSRGTGVAPGANVLTF. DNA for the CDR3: TGTGCCAGCGGCCCTAGCCGAGGGACAGGGGTCGCACCTGGGGCCAACGTCCTGACTTTC.